The T cell receptor (beta chain) described here comes from a study of vaccination and CD4 T cells after COVID-19. Treatment given: approximately 9-day PBMC culture with coronavirus spike peptide pools or control peptides (ViraFEST assay). Expansion of antigen-specific T cells with peptide pools by ViraFEST preceded sequencing of TCRs. In germline, CDR1 is DFQATT, CDR2 SNEGSKA (reference sequence). This CDR3 spans 15 amino acids. V gave up 7 bases and J gave up 0 bases; unmatched junction bases: 11. As to this clonotype: The antigen is unknown.

Sequencing of cultured CD4+ T cell DNA used the Oncomine TCR Beta short-read assay. TCRdb itself ran the PCR reads through MiXCR, one entry per CDR3 protein. The data contain 20,000 to 30,000 distinct CDR3 sequences, roughly 45% of them singletons. V and J are TRBV20-1 and TRBJ1-1; TRBD1 matches at 7 bases. The sequence was collected from a human donor who had recovered from COVID-19. What was sequenced was CD4+ T cells from blood, cultured in vitro. Written as DNA, the CDR3 is TGCAGTGTCAAAAGGGGGCTTGGAATGAACACTGAAGCTTTCTTT. Amino acid sequence: CSVKRGLGMNTEAFF.